The rows below give T cell receptor beta chains drawn from one sample of a study of regulatory and conventional T cells in RAG deficiency. Profiled with immunoSEQ multiplex PCR; TCRdb holds only in-frame clones, not every one. Among roughly 19,000 clones listed, around 90% were seen once. The sample was also linked to a second study, of regulatory T cells.

The sequenced sample consisted of Tregs sorted from blood. The receptors were sampled from a human donor in good health. The CDR3 runs from the conserved cysteine through the conserved F or W. The D gene is left open where the match is weak. Some rows mark clone size as missing; the rest say once, few, many or name a class of expanded clone.

J: TRBJ2-5; D: TRBD1; size: .; length: 14; V: TRBV2; DNA: TGTGCCAGCATATCACAGGGGGTTAGAGAGACCCAGTACTTC; CDR3: CASISQGVRETQYF
J: TRBJ1-2; D: .; size: .; length: 15; V: TRBV30; DNA: TGTGCCTGGGTCGCAAACGGGAGGGTTGGCTATGGCTACACCTTC; CDR3: CAWVANGRVGYGYTF
J: TRBJ2-5; D: TRBD2; size: few; length: 16; V: TRBV7-6; DNA: TGTGCCAGCAGCTTTTCGCGGGGGGGAAACCAAGAGACCCAGTACTTC; CDR3: CASSFSRGGNQETQYF
J: TRBJ2-1; D: TRBD2; size: .; length: 17; V: TRBV28; DNA: TGTGCCAGCAGTTTACCGCCGACTAGCGCAGTTTACAATGAGCAGTTCTTC; CDR3: CASSLPPTSAVYNEQFF
J: TRBJ2-7; D: TRBD1; size: once; length: 15; V: TRBV6-6; DNA: TGTGCCAGCAGCCCCGGGACAGGAGCTCCCTACGAGCAGTACTTC; CDR3: CASSPGTGAPYEQYF
J: TRBJ2-5; D: .; size: .; length: 13; V: TRBV27; DNA: TGTGCCAGCAGTTTTAAACTAGCAGAGACCCAGTACTTC; CDR3: CASSFKLAETQYF
J: TRBJ2-1; D: TRBD2; size: once; length: 16; V: TRBV19; DNA: TGTGCCAGTAGTTCCGGGACTAGCGTAACCTACAATGAGCAGTTCTTC; CDR3: CASSSGTSVTYNEQFF
J: TRBJ2-7; D: .; size: .; length: 13; V: TRBV11-2; DNA: TGTGCCAGCAGCCATTACAGGGTTCGTGAGCAGTACTTC; CDR3: CASSHYRVREQYF
J: TRBJ2-4; D: .; size: .; length: 12; V: TRBV5-1; DNA: TGCGCCAGCAGCGAGGGATTGAGCATTCAGTACTTC; CDR3: CASSEGLSIQYF
J: TRBJ1-2; D: TRBD1; size: .; length: 17; V: TRBV15; DNA: TGTGCCACCAGCAGAGGGGGTGTTCAGACAGGGTACTATGGCTACACCTTC; CDR3: CATSRGGVQTGYYGYTF
J: TRBJ2-1; D: .; size: .; length: 14; V: TRBV5-5; DNA: TGTGCCAGCAGCTTGGTTGGCTCCTACAATGAGCAGTTCTTC; CDR3: CASSLVGSYNEQFF
J: TRBJ1-1; D: .; size: .; length: 14; V: TRBV15; DNA: TGTGCCACCAGCCGAACACGCCGGGGTACTGAAGCTTTCTTT; CDR3: CATSRTRRGTEAFF
J: TRBJ1-1; D: .; size: .; length: 13; V: TRBV2; DNA: TGTGCCAGCAGTAACATCAGGGATACTGAAGCTTTCTTT; CDR3: CASSNIRDTEAFF
J: TRBJ2-1; D: .; size: .; length: 14; V: TRBV19; DNA: TGTGCCAGCCGAAGCCCTTGGGGCTACAATGAGCAGTTCTTC; CDR3: CASRSPWGYNEQFF
J: TRBJ2-6; D: .; size: few; length: 19; V: TRBV7-4; DNA: TGTGCCAGCAGCATGATTCGTTCAGCTCAACAAAGTCGGGCCAACGTCCTGACTTTC; CDR3: CASSMIRSAQQSRANVLTF
J: TRBJ1-1; D: .; size: .; length: 12; V: TRBV5-1; DNA: TGCGCCAGCAGCTCCCCTCCCGGAAAAGCTTTCTTT; CDR3: CASSSPPGKAFF
J: TRBJ1-5; D: .; size: .; length: 14; V: TRBV6-6; DNA: TGTGCCAGCAGTTACTCGTCGGTAGCGCAGCCCCAGCATTTT; CDR3: CASSYSSVAQPQHF
J: TRBJ1-1; D: .; size: .; length: 12; V: TRBV28; DNA: TGTGCCAGCAGTTTCGGATTGAAGGAAGCTTTCTTT; CDR3: CASSFGLKEAFF
J: TRBJ2-1; D: TRBD2; size: .; length: 17; V: TRBV5-1; DNA: TGCGCCAGCAGCTTGGGACTAGCGGGGAGCTCCTACAATGAGCAGTTCTTC; CDR3: CASSLGLAGSSYNEQFF
J: TRBJ1-6; D: .; size: .; length: 14; V: TRBV7-9; DNA: TGTGCCAGCAGTAGGGATTCGGCTAATTCACCCCTCCACTTT; CDR3: CASSRDSANSPLHF
J: TRBJ2-3; D: .; size: .; length: 14; V: TRBV7-2; DNA: TGTGCCAGCAAACAGGGTTCTAGCACAGATACGCAGTATTTT; CDR3: CASKQGSSTDTQYF
J: TRBJ1-4; D: .; size: few; length: 13; V: TRBV28; DNA: TGTGCCAGCAGCCGGGACCTTAATGAAAAACTGTTTTTT; CDR3: CASSRDLNEKLFF
J: TRBJ2-1; D: TRBD2; size: once; length: 16; V: TRBV7-3; DNA: TGTGCCAGCAGCCCGAACCGACTAGCGGGGGGCAATGAGCAGTTCTTC; CDR3: CASSPNRLAGGNEQFF
J: TRBJ2-2; D: TRBD1; size: .; length: 16; V: TRBV5-1; DNA: TGCGCCAGCAGCTTAATTGAACAGGGGGCCACCGGGGAGCTGTTTTTT; CDR3: CASSLIEQGATGELFF
J: TRBJ1-5; D: .; size: .; length: 18; V: TRBV30; DNA: TGTGCCTGGAGTGTACAGGCCTGGGGAGACTATAGCAATCAGCCCCAGCATTTT; CDR3: CAWSVQAWGDYSNQPQHF
J: TRBJ2-1; D: .; size: .; length: 13; V: TRBV28; DNA: TGTGCCAGCAGTTTATCCACAGGGTATGAGCAGTTCTTC; CDR3: CASSLSTGYEQFF
J: TRBJ2-3; D: TRBD2; size: .; length: 16; V: TRBV28; DNA: TGTGCCAGCACTCGACTAGCGGGAATAAGTCGAGATACGCAGTATTTT; CDR3: CASTRLAGISRDTQYF
J: TRBJ1-2; D: TRBD1; size: once; length: 15; V: TRBV7-8; DNA: TGTGCCAGCAGAAAGACCGGGACAGGGGTCTATGGCTACACCTTC; CDR3: CASRKTGTGVYGYTF
J: TRBJ2-3; D: TRBD2; size: .; length: 13; V: TRBV19; DNA: TGTGCCAGTAAGGGACTAGCAGCAGATACGCAGTATTTT; CDR3: CASKGLAADTQYF
J: TRBJ2-1; D: TRBD1; size: .; length: 15; V: TRBV11-3; DNA: TGTGCCAGCAGCCTAGGGACAGCCCCTTATAACGAGCAGTTCTTC; CDR3: CASSLGTAPYNEQFF
J: TRBJ2-3; D: .; size: .; length: 14; V: TRBV7-4; DNA: TGTGCCAGCAGCTTAACGATAGGAACAGATACGCAGTATTTT; CDR3: CASSLTIGTDTQYF
J: TRBJ1-2; D: .; size: .; length: 11; V: TRBV6-5; DNA: TGTGCCAGCAGTCAAGGGGGGATGTACACCTTC; CDR3: CASSQGGMYTF
J: TRBJ1-1; D: .; size: few; length: 15; V: TRBV6-6; DNA: TGTGCCAGCAGTCCGTGGAAACCGGGCCACACTGAAGCTTTCTTT; CDR3: CASSPWKPGHTEAFF
J: TRBJ2-2; D: TRBD2; size: .; length: 15; V: TRBV5-4; DNA: TGTGCCAGCAGCAGCGGGGGGTTGGGGACCGGGGAGCTGTTTTTT; CDR3: CASSSGGLGTGELFF
J: TRBJ2-1; D: .; size: .; length: 15; V: TRBV11-3; DNA: TGTGCCAGCAGCCCGGGGAGGATCTCCTACAATGAGCAGTTCTTC; CDR3: CASSPGRISYNEQFF
J: TRBJ2-1; D: TRBD1; size: once; length: 13; V: TRBV6-1; DNA: TGTGCCAGCCGAGGACAGGCCTACAATGAGCAGTTCTTC; CDR3: CASRGQAYNEQFF
J: TRBJ2-7; D: TRBD1; size: .; length: 15; V: TRBV5-1; DNA: TGCGCCAGCAGCTTAGGACAGGGGGCAGCCTACGAGCAGTACTTC; CDR3: CASSLGQGAAYEQYF
J: TRBJ1-2; D: .; size: once; length: 13; V: TRBV19; DNA: TGTGCCAGTATTGGGAGGGCCAGCTATGGCTACACCTTC; CDR3: CASIGRASYGYTF
J: TRBJ1-6; D: .; size: once; length: 14; V: TRBV5-1; DNA: TGCGCCAGCAGCCACCCGGAGGGCTATTCACCCCTCCACTTT; CDR3: CASSHPEGYSPLHF
J: TRBJ2-7; D: .; size: .; length: 14; V: TRBV2; DNA: TGTGCCAGCCGCCTCCAGGGCCCAGGCTACGAGCAGTACTTC; CDR3: CASRLQGPGYEQYF
J: TRBJ2-2; D: .; size: .; length: 13; V: TRBV7-2; DNA: TGTGCCGGCAGGGCTTTCAACACCGGGGAGCTGTTTTTT; CDR3: CAGRAFNTGELFF
J: TRBJ1-6; D: .; size: few; length: 13; V: TRBV19; DNA: TGTGCCAGTAGTATAGACCGTTTCCCACCCCTCCACTTT; CDR3: CASSIDRFPPLHF
J: TRBJ2-7; D: .; size: .; length: 14; V: TRBV15; DNA: TGTGCCACCAGCAGAGATGTTGGCCCCTACGAGCAGTACTTC; CDR3: CATSRDVGPYEQYF
J: TRBJ1-2; D: TRBD1; size: .; length: 14; V: TRBV19; DNA: TGTGCCACCACAGTTGGACAGGGGAACTATGGCTACACCTTC; CDR3: CATTVGQGNYGYTF
J: TRBJ2-3; D: .; size: .; length: 17; V: TRBV5-1; DNA: TGCGCCAGCAGCTTTAATGGCGCAGGGGGGAGCACAGATACGCAGTATTTT; CDR3: CASSFNGAGGSTDTQYF
J: TRBJ2-3; D: .; size: few; length: 13; V: TRBV2; DNA: TGTGCCAGCACGACCACGGAAGGAGATACGCAGTATTTT; CDR3: CASTTTEGDTQYF